A selection of T cell receptor beta chains follows, all from one sample in a study of blood T cell repertoires in COVID-19. Clones were read by immunoSEQ multiplex PCR, and TCRdb kept only the in-frame ones, dropping some. The data show about 270,000 clones, around 86% seen once. The sequencing input was peripheral blood. The receptors come from a man aged 45-65 years with acute or convalescent COVID-19. Both conserved end residues are part of each CDR3. A D gene is named only where the DNA matches it firmly. Where a row states a size, it is once, few, many or the class of an expanded clone; other rows omit it.

J,size,D,V,CDR3,DNA
TRBJ2-3,NA,TRBD2,TRBV3-1/TRBV3-2,CASSLRAPPGLAGDTQYF,TGTGCCAGCAGCCTCAGGGCCCCACCGGGACTAGCGGGTGATACGCAGTATTTT
TRBJ2-3,NA,TRBD2,TRBV5-1,CASSTGLAGGRQASTDTQYF,TGCGCCAGCAGCACCGGACTAGCGGGGGGCCGACAAGCTAGCACAGATACGCAGTATTTT
TRBJ2-6,few,NA,TRBV29-1,CSVDEGGHSGANVLTF,TGCAGCGTTGACGAGGGAGGCCACTCTGGGGCCAACGTCCTGACTTTC
TRBJ2-2,once,TRBD2,TRBV11-3,CASSLLAGGNGELFF,TGTGCCAGCAGCCTCCTAGCGGGGGGCAACGGGGAGCTGTTTTTT
TRBJ2-7,NA,TRBD1,TRBV30,CAWSSGGTGVYEQYF,TGTGCCTGGAGTTCGGGGGGGACAGGGGTTTACGAGCAGTACTTC
TRBJ2-7,NA,NA,TRBV6-5,CASSPGAPYEQYF,TGTGCCAGCAGTCCAGGGGCCCCCTACGAGCAGTACTTC
TRBJ2-6,NA,NA,TRBV5-6,CASSFGGSGANVLTF,TGTGCCAGCAGCTTCGGGGGCTCTGGGGCCAACGTCCTGACTTTC
TRBJ1-2,NA,NA,TRBV9,CASSVGGYGYTF,TGTGCCAGCAGCGTGGGCGGGTATGGCTACACCTTC
TRBJ2-7,NA,NA,TRBV2,CASSDPLGSSYEQYF,TGTGCCAGCAGTGACCCGCTAGGTAGCTCCTACGAGCAGTACTTC
TRBJ1-1,NA,NA,TRBV5-1,CASSSGENTEAFF,TGCGCCAGCAGCTCAGGGGAGAACACTGAAGCTTTCTTT
TRBJ1-6,NA,NA,TRBV30,CAWSRVQNSYNSPLHF,TGTGCCTGGAGTAGAGTCCAAAACTCCTATAATTCACCCCTCCACTTT
TRBJ2-5,few,NA,TRBV5-1,CASKARGLTQYF,TGCGCCAGCAAGGCCAGGGGCCTGACCCAGTACTTC
TRBJ1-4,NA,TRBD1,TRBV30,CAWSVQGQINEKLFF,TGTGCCTGGAGTGTACAGGGACAGATTAATGAAAAACTGTTTTTT
TRBJ1-2,NA,NA,TRBV19,CASSPGAYGYTF,TGTGCCAGTAGTCCAGGGGCCTATGGCTACACCTTC
TRBJ2-3,NA,TRBD1,TRBV3-1/TRBV3-2,CASSRGQGGGDTQYF,TGTGCCAGCAGCCGGGGACAGGGGGGAGGAGATACGCAGTATTTT
TRBJ2-5,NA,TRBD2,TRBV4-2,CASSQALAGNGETQYF,TGTGCCAGCAGCCAAGCTCTAGCGGGGAATGGAGAGACCCAGTACTTC
TRBJ1-1,NA,NA,TRBV19,CASRMGSTLNTEAFF,TGTGCCAGTCGAATGGGCAGTACTTTGAACACTGAAGCTTTCTTT
TRBJ2-1,NA,TRBD2,TRBV19,CASEVGGGANEQFF,TGTGCCAGTGAGGTCGGCGGGGGGGCTAATGAGCAGTTCTTC
TRBJ1-6,NA,TRBD1,TRBV3-1/TRBV3-2,CASSQGQGWSPLHF,TGTGCCAGCAGCCAGGGACAGGGGTGGTCACCCCTCCACTTT
TRBJ2-3,NA,TRBD1,TRBV29-1,CSVSGQGAPDTQYF,TGCAGCGTTTCCGGACAGGGGGCCCCAGATACGCAGTATTTT
TRBJ2-5,NA,TRBD1,TRBV6-5,CASSRDRSRETQYF,TGTGCCAGCAGCCGGGACAGGTCGAGAGAGACCCAGTACTTC
TRBJ2-7,many,TRBD2,TRBV11-2,CASSSTGGGASGSYEQYF,TGTGCCAGCAGCTCTACTGGCGGGGGGGCCTCGGGCTCCTACGAGCAGTACTTC
TRBJ1-1,NA,NA,TRBV25-1,CASRMTANTEAFF,TGTGCCAGCAGAATGACAGCGAACACTGAAGCTTTCTTT
TRBJ1-2,NA,TRBD1,TRBV6-5,CASSRGLYGYTF,TGTGCCAGCTCCAGGGGGCTCTATGGCTACACCTTC
TRBJ2-5,NA,NA,TRBV6-5,CASSYLTGAQETQYF,TGTGCCAGCAGTTACCTGACAGGAGCTCAAGAGACCCAGTACTTC
TRBJ1-4,NA,TRBD1,TRBV19,CASSTGQPGNEKLFF,TGTGCCAGTAGTACGGGACAGCCCGGGAATGAAAAACTGTTTTTT
TRBJ2-1,NA,TRBD2,TRBV10-3,CAISGTSGGYEQFF,TGTGCCATCTCCGGGACTAGCGGGGGCTATGAGCAGTTCTTC
TRBJ1-1,NA,NA,TRBV5-6,CASSLRRGSTEAFF,TGTGCCAGCAGCTTGAGAAGGGGGAGCACTGAAGCTTTCTTT